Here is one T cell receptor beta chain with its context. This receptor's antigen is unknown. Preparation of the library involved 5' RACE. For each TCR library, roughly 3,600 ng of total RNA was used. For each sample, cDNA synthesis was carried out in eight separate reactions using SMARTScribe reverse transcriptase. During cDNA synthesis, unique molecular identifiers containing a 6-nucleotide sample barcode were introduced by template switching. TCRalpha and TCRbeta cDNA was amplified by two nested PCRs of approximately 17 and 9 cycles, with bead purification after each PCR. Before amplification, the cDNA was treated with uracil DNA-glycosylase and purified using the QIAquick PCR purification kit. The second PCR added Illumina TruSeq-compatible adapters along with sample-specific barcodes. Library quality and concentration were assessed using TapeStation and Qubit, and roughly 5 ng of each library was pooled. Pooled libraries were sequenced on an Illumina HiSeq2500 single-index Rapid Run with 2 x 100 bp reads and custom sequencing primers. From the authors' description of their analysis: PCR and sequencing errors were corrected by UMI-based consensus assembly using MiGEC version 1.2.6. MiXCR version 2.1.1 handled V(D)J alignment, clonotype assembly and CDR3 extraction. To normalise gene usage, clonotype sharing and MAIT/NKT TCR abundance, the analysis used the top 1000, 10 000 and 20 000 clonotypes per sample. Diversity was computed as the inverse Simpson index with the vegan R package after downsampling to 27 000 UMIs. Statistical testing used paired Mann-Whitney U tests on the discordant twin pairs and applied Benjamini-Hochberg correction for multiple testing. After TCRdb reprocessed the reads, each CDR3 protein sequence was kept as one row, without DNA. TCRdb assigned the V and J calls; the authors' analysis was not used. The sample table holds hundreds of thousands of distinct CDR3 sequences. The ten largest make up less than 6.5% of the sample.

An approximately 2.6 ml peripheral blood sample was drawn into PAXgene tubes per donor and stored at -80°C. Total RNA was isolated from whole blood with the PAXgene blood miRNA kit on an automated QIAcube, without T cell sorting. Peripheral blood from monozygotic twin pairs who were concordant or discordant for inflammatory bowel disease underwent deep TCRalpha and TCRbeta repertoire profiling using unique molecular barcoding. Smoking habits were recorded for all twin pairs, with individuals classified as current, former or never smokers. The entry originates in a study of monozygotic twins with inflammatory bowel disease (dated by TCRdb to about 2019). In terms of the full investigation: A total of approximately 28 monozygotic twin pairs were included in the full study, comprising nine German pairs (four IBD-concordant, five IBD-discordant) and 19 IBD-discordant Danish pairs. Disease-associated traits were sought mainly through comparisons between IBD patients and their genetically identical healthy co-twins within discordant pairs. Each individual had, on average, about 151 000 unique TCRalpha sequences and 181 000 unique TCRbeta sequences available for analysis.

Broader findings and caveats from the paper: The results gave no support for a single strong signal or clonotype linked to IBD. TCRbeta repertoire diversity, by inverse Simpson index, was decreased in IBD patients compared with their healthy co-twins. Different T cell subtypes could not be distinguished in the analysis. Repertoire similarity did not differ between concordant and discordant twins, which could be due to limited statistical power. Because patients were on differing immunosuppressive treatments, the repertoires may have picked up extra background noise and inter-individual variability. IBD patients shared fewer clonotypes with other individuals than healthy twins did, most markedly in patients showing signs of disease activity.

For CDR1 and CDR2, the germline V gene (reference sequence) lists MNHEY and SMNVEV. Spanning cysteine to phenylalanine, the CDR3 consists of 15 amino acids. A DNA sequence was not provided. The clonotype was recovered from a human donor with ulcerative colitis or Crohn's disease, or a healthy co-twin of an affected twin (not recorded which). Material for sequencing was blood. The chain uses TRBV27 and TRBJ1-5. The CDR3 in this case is CASSLNQRVGQPQHF.